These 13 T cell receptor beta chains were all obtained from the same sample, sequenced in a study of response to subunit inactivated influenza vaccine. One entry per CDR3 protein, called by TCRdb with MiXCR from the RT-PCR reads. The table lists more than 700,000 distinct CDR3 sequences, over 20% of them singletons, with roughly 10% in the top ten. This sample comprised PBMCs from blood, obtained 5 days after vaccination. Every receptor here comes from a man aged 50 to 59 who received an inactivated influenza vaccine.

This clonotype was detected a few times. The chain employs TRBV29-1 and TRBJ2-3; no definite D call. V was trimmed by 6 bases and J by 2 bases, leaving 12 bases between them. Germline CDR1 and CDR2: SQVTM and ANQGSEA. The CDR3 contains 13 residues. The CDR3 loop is CSVPYGVTDTQYF. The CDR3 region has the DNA TGCAGCGTCCCTTATGGGGTCACAGATACGCAGTATTTT.

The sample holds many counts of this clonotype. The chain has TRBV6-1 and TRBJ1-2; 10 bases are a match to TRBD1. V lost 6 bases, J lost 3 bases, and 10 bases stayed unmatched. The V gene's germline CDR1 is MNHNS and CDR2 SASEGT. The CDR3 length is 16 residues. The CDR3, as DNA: TGTGCCAGCAGCTCCTTATCAGGACAGGGGGACTATGGCTACACCTTC. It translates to CASSSLSGQGDYGYTF.

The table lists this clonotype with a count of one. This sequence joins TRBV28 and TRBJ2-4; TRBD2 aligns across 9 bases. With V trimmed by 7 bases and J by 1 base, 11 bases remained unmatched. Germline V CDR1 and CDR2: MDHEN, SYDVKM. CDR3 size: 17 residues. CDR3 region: CASKRLLAGVAKNIQYF. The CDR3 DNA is TGTGCCAGCAAACGCTTATTAGCGGGAGTGGCCAAAAACATTCAGTACTTC.

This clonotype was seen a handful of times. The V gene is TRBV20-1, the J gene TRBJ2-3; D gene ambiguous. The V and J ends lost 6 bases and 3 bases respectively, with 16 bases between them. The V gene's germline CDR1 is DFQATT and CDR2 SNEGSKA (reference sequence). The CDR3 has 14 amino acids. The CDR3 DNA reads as TGCAGTGCCCGGCGACCTATTAGGACAGATACGCAGTATTTT. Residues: CSARRPIRTDTQYF.

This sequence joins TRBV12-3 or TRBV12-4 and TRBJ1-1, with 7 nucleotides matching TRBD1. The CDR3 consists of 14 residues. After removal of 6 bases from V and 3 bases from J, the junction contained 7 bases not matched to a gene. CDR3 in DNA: TGTGCCAGCAGCACGACAGGGATGGACACTGAAGCTTTCTTT. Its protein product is CASSTTGMDTEAFF.

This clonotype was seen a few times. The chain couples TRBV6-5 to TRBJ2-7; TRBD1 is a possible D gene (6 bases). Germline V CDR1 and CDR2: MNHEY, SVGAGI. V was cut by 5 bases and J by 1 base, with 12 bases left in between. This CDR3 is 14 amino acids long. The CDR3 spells CASSHQQGSYEQYF. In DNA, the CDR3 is TGTGCCAGCAGTCACCAACAGGGTTCCTACGAGCAGTACTTC.

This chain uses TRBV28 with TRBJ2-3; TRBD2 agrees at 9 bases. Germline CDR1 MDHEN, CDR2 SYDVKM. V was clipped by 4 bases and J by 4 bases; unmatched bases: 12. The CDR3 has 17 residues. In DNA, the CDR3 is TGTGCCAGCAGTTCTCCCTATAGCGGGAGAGCCGCAGATACGCAGTATTTT. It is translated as CASSSPYSGRAADTQYF.

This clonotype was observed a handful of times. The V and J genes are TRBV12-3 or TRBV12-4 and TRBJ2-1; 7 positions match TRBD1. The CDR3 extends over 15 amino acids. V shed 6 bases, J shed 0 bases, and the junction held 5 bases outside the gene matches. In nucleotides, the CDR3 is TGTGCCAGCAGACACAGGGGAAGCTCCTACAATGAGCAGTTCTTC. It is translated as CASRHRGSSYNEQFF.

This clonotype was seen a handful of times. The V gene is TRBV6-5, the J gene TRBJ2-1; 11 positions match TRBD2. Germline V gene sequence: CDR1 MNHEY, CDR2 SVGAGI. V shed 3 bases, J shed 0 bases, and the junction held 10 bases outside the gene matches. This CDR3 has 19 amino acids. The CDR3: CASSYWGSGRASSYNEQFF. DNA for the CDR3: TGTGCCAGCAGTTATTGGGGTAGCGGGAGGGCCAGCTCCTACAATGAGCAGTTCTTC.

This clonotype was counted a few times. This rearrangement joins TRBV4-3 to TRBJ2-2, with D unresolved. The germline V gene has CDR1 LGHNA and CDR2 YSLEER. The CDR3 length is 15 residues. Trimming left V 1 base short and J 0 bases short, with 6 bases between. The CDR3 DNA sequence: TGCGCCAGCAGCCAAGGGGCGGCGAACACCGGGGAGCTGTTTTTT. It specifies CASSQGAANTGELFF.

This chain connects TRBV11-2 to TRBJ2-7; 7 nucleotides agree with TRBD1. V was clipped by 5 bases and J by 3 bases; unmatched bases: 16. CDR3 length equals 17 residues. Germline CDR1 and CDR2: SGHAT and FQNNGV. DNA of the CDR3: TGTGCCAGCAGCCTTTTACAGGGGCCCGTCTCGAGCTACGAGCAGTACTTC. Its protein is CASSLLQGPVSSYEQYF.

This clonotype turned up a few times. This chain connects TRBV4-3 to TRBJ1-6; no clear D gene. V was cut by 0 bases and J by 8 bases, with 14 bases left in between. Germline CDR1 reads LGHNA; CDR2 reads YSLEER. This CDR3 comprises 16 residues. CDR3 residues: CASSQDFARLHSPLHF. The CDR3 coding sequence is TGCGCCAGCAGCCAAGATTTTGCGCGGCTGCATTCACCCCTCCACTTT.

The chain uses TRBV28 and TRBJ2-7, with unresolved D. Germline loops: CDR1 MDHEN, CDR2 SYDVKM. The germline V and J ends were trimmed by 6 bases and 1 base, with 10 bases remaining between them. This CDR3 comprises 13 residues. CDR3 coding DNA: TGTGCCAGCAGGGTACCCCTTTCCTACGAGCAGTACTTC. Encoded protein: CASRVPLSYEQYF.